This is a list of T cell receptor beta chains from one sample in a study of control samples from healthy donors and cancer patients. TCRdb keeps only in-frame clones here, not all; method: immunoSEQ multiplex PCR. The table lists 120,000 or so clones, just over 90% of them singletons. The specimen sequenced was blood. Receptor source: a woman aged 18-35 years in good health. CDR3s include the opening cysteine and the closing phenylalanine or tryptophan. Each record gives: J gene, V gene, clone size, D gene, CDR3 protein, CDR3 DNA. D genes are given only for firm matches. Clone size is shown for a subset of rows, as once, few, many or a class of expanded clone.

j_call: TRBJ2-1; v_call: TRBV5-1; clone_size: NA; d_call: TRBD2; cdr3_aa: CASSLEAGDFEQFF; cdr3_nt: TGCGCCAGCAGCTTGGAAGCGGGGGATTTTGAGCAGTTCTTC
j_call: TRBJ2-5; v_call: TRBV4-3; clone_size: NA; d_call: TRBD1; cdr3_aa: CASSPGRTGGQTQYF; cdr3_nt: TGCGCCAGCAGCCCAGGACGCACAGGGGGGCAGACCCAGTACTTC
j_call: TRBJ1-6; v_call: TRBV14; clone_size: NA; d_call: NA; cdr3_aa: CASSPLSSYNSPLHF; cdr3_nt: TGTGCCAGCAGCCCTTTGAGCTCCTATAATTCACCCCTCCACTTT
j_call: TRBJ2-3; v_call: TRBV9; clone_size: NA; d_call: NA; cdr3_aa: CASSVGPRPDTQYF; cdr3_nt: TGTGCCAGCAGCGTAGGGCCCCGCCCAGATACGCAGTATTTT
j_call: TRBJ2-5; v_call: TRBV7-7; clone_size: NA; d_call: TRBD1; cdr3_aa: CASSGQGKDTQYF; cdr3_nt: TGTGCCAGCAGCGGACAGGGGAAGGATACCCAGTACTTC
j_call: TRBJ1-4; v_call: TRBV28; clone_size: NA; d_call: NA; cdr3_aa: CASSSWSFGGEKLFF; cdr3_nt: TGTGCCAGCAGTTCGTGGTCCTTTGGGGGTGAAAAACTGTTTTTT
j_call: TRBJ2-2; v_call: TRBV9; clone_size: NA; d_call: NA; cdr3_aa: CASSQRVPGELFF; cdr3_nt: TGTGCCAGCAGCCAGAGGGTGCCCGGGGAGCTGTTTTTT
j_call: TRBJ1-2; v_call: TRBV7-9; clone_size: NA; d_call: TRBD1; cdr3_aa: CAAGTGGGGYTF; cdr3_nt: TGTGCCGCAGGGACAGGGGGAGGTGGCTACACCTTC
j_call: TRBJ1-1; v_call: TRBV28; clone_size: NA; d_call: NA; cdr3_aa: CASSLWSGVGVNTEAFF; cdr3_nt: TGTGCCAGCAGTTTATGGAGTGGAGTGGGTGTAAACACTGAAGCTTTCTTT
j_call: TRBJ2-5; v_call: TRBV7-2; clone_size: NA; d_call: NA; cdr3_aa: CASSLELIQETQYF; cdr3_nt: TGTGCCAGCAGCTTAGAACTTATCCAAGAGACCCAGTACTTC
j_call: TRBJ2-1; v_call: TRBV12-5; clone_size: once; d_call: TRBD1; cdr3_aa: CASGSWDRGRDEQFF; cdr3_nt: TGTGCTAGTGGTTCCTGGGACAGGGGGCGGGATGAGCAGTTCTTC
j_call: TRBJ2-1; v_call: TRBV7-2; clone_size: NA; d_call: TRBD2; cdr3_aa: CASSFAGGGGKDEQFF; cdr3_nt: TGTGCCAGCAGCTTTGCGGGAGGGGGGGGAAAGGATGAGCAGTTCTTC
j_call: TRBJ2-3; v_call: TRBV11-3; clone_size: NA; d_call: NA; cdr3_aa: CASSPAGTDTQYF; cdr3_nt: TGTGCCAGCAGCCCAGCGGGCACAGATACGCAGTATTTT
j_call: TRBJ2-5; v_call: TRBV3-1/TRBV3-2; clone_size: NA; d_call: NA; cdr3_aa: CASSQRAPGETQYF; cdr3_nt: TGTGCCAGCAGCCAACGGGCTCCGGGGGAGACCCAGTACTTC
j_call: TRBJ1-6; v_call: TRBV2; clone_size: NA; d_call: NA; cdr3_aa: CASGSAENSPLHF; cdr3_nt: TGTGCCAGCGGGTCGGCAGAGAATTCACCCCTCCACTTT
j_call: TRBJ1-1; v_call: TRBV3-1/TRBV3-2; clone_size: NA; d_call: NA; cdr3_aa: CASSHQVGTEAFF; cdr3_nt: TGTGCCAGCAGCCATCAGGTGGGCACTGAAGCTTTCTTT
j_call: TRBJ1-2; v_call: TRBV19; clone_size: NA; d_call: TRBD1; cdr3_aa: CASSRQGEYGYTF; cdr3_nt: TGTGCCAGTAGCAGACAGGGGGAGTATGGCTACACCTTC
j_call: TRBJ2-2; v_call: TRBV5-1; clone_size: NA; d_call: NA; cdr3_aa: CASSLGHRDPNTGELFF; cdr3_nt: TGCGCCAGCAGCTTGGGTCACAGGGACCCCAACACCGGGGAGCTGTTTTTT
j_call: TRBJ2-7; v_call: TRBV7-8; clone_size: NA; d_call: TRBD2; cdr3_aa: CASSLVGGTSGMEWNEQYF; cdr3_nt: TGTGCCAGCAGCTTAGTGGGTGGGACTAGCGGGATGGAGTGGAACGAGCAGTACTTC
j_call: TRBJ1-2; v_call: TRBV6-5; clone_size: once; d_call: NA; cdr3_aa: CASSYSGDIYYGYTF; cdr3_nt: TGTGCCAGCAGTTACTCGGGGGATATCTACTATGGCTACACCTTC
j_call: TRBJ2-2; v_call: TRBV19; clone_size: once; d_call: NA; cdr3_aa: CASSMGRPPNTGELFF; cdr3_nt: TGTGCCAGTAGTATGGGTAGGCCCCCGAACACCGGGGAGCTGTTTTTT
j_call: TRBJ2-5; v_call: TRBV4-3; clone_size: NA; d_call: TRBD1; cdr3_aa: CASSLTGGAETQYF; cdr3_nt: TGCGCCAGCAGTTTGACAGGGGGCGCGGAGACCCAGTACTTC
j_call: TRBJ2-3; v_call: TRBV7-2; clone_size: NA; d_call: NA; cdr3_aa: CASSLVGGPTDTQYF; cdr3_nt: TGTGCCAGCAGCTTAGTTGGGGGGCCCACAGATACGCAGTATTTT
j_call: TRBJ1-2; v_call: TRBV5-8; clone_size: NA; d_call: TRBD1; cdr3_aa: CASSLVEGQIFNYGYTF; cdr3_nt: TGTGCCAGCAGCTTGGTCGAGGGACAGATTTTTAACTATGGCTACACCTTC
j_call: TRBJ2-7; v_call: TRBV7-3; clone_size: NA; d_call: NA; cdr3_aa: CASSLISGYEQYF; cdr3_nt: TGTGCCAGCAGCTTAATTAGCGGCTACGAGCAGTACTTC
j_call: TRBJ1-1; v_call: TRBV6-2/TRBV6-3; clone_size: NA; d_call: NA; cdr3_aa: CASSYSDSSEAFF; cdr3_nt: TGTGCCAGCAGTTACTCCGACAGTTCTGAAGCTTTCTTT
j_call: TRBJ2-7; v_call: TRBV27; clone_size: NA; d_call: NA; cdr3_aa: CASSLGGGIMGEQYF; cdr3_nt: TGTGCCAGCAGTTTAGGTGGCGGGATAATGGGCGAGCAGTACTTC
j_call: TRBJ2-5; v_call: TRBV12-5; clone_size: once; d_call: NA; cdr3_aa: CASTPPGTQETQYF; cdr3_nt: TGTGCTAGTACTCCACCAGGGACTCAAGAGACCCAGTACTTC
j_call: TRBJ2-7; v_call: TRBV7-8; clone_size: once; d_call: NA; cdr3_aa: CASSLRDPRSRLYF; cdr3_nt: TGTGCCAGCAGCTTACGAGACCCAAGATCGAGATTGTACTTC
j_call: TRBJ2-1; v_call: TRBV12-1; clone_size: NA; d_call: NA; cdr3_aa: CASSSGHSHNEQFF; cdr3_nt: TGTGCCAGCAGCTCCGGCCACTCCCACAATGAGCAGTTCTTC
j_call: TRBJ2-5; v_call: TRBV4-3; clone_size: NA; d_call: TRBD2; cdr3_aa: CASSQHRGDQETQYF; cdr3_nt: TGCGCCAGCAGCCAACACCGGGGGGACCAAGAGACCCAGTACTTC
j_call: TRBJ2-1; v_call: TRBV6-6; clone_size: NA; d_call: NA; cdr3_aa: CASSYLGVNEQFF; cdr3_nt: TGTGCCAGCAGTTATCTTGGCGTCAATGAGCAGTTCTTC
j_call: TRBJ2-5; v_call: TRBV5-4; clone_size: NA; d_call: TRBD2; cdr3_aa: CASRATFSGRGGETQYF; cdr3_nt: TGTGCCAGCAGGGCAACATTTAGCGGGAGGGGAGGAGAGACCCAGTACTTC
j_call: TRBJ2-7; v_call: TRBV2; clone_size: NA; d_call: TRBD2; cdr3_aa: CASSLGTSGYEQYF; cdr3_nt: TGTGCCAGCAGCCTCGGGACTAGCGGGTACGAGCAGTACTTC
j_call: TRBJ1-5; v_call: TRBV30; clone_size: NA; d_call: NA; cdr3_aa: CAWSVRGQPQHF; cdr3_nt: TGTGCCTGGAGTGTACGGGGGCAGCCCCAGCATTTT